This TCR beta chain comes out of a study of shared clonotypes between healthy human individuals. The repertoire was sequenced with immunoSEQ multiplex PCR; TCRdb's copy has only in-frame clones and lacks some. This sample has roughly 500,000 clones, with about 96% found just once. Germline V CDR1 and CDR2: SGHTS, YDEGEE. The CDR3 has 11 residues. Trimming left V 3 bases short and J 7 bases short, with 8 bases between. This receptor was identified in a young woman in good health. Sequencing was carried out using naive CD4+ T cells sorted from blood. Subset noted: CD45RA+ positively selected. The chain joins TRBV5-8 to TRBJ2-7; D perhaps matches TRBD2 (5 bases). In DNA, the CDR3 is TGTGCCAGCAGCTCCCCGGGGGAGCAGTACTTC. Amino acids: CASSSPGEQYF.